This T cell receptor beta chain was profiled in a study of OX40 agonist ivuxolimab in advanced cancers. For the study at large: Mean age approximately 61 years, range roughly 20 to 85; 82.7% male. Study-level points and caveats: Partial responders receiving 0.1-3.0 mg/kg showed among the lowest clonal expansion.

The CDR3 length is 15 residues. Trimming took off 3 bases at V and 3 bases at J, with 15 bases between the two ends. Germline CDR1 is MNHNS and CDR2 is SASEGT. Profiling relied on immunoSEQ multiplex PCR, and the TCRdb table lists in-frame clones only, not all of them. The table lists tens of thousands of clones, more than 75% of them singletons. On this clone: Its antigen is unidentified.

The sample was CD4+ or CD8+ T cells sorted from blood, taken in a trial of the OX40 agonist ivuxolimab. The sequence was collected from an adult with an advanced solid tumor such as melanoma, head and neck, liver or kidney cancer. The chain is built from TRBV6-1 and TRBJ2-7; weak D call: TRBD2 (6 bases). The CDR3 region is CASSDEWDGSYEQYF. The CDR3 bases are TGTGCCAGCAGTGACGAATGGGACGGGAGCTACGAGCAGTACTTC.